A selection of T cell receptor beta chains follows, all from one sample in a study of long-term antiretroviral therapy in people with HIV. Sequenced by immunoSEQ multiplex PCR; TCRdb stores in-frame clones only, minus some. The sample consists of tens of thousands of clones, under 90% of them appearing once. Material: unsorted PBMCs, obtained 0.1 years before starting antiretroviral therapy. The receptors shown here come from a man between 40 and 49 years old with HIV. The CDR3 runs from the conserved cysteine through the conserved F or W. D genes are given only for firm matches. The size field is filled for only some rows; it gives once, few, many or a size class.

d_call,v_call,j_call,clone_size,cdr3_aa,cdr3_nt
TRBD1,TRBV20-1,TRBJ2-4,few,CSYLGRTGVYF,TGCAGTTACCTGGGCAGGACAGGGGTTTACTTC
TRBD1,TRBV6-6,TRBJ1-5,.,CASSYSTGGAGQPQHF,TGTGCCAGCAGTTACTCGACAGGGGGCGCGGGGCAGCCCCAGCATTTT
.,TRBV2,TRBJ2-3,.,CASSDPRASTDTQYF,TGTGCCAGCAGTGATCCCCGAGCTAGCACAGATACGCAGTATTTT
TRBD1,TRBV19,TRBJ2-7,.,CASSIPGQGAPGQYF,TGTGCCAGTAGTATCCCGGGACAGGGGGCGCCGGGGCAGTACTTC
TRBD1,TRBV5-1,TRBJ2-1,.,CASSSPPGQGNEQFF,TGCGCCAGCAGCTCTCCACCGGGACAGGGGAATGAGCAGTTCTTC
.,TRBV5-4,TRBJ2-1,.,CASSLRSGPQEFF,TGTGCCAGCAGCTTGAGGTCGGGGCCCCAAGAGTTCTTC
.,TRBV19,TRBJ2-7,few,CASSVRDVDEQYF,TGTGCCAGTAGTGTCCGGGACGTCGACGAGCAGTACTTC
TRBD1,TRBV29-1,TRBJ2-7,.,CSAGQGAPNEQYF,TGCAGCGCCGGACAGGGGGCGCCGAACGAGCAGTACTTC
TRBD2,TRBV7-2,TRBJ2-2,.,CASSLAASGAGYGELFF,TGTGCCAGCAGCTTAGCAGCTAGCGGCGCGGGGTACGGGGAGCTGTTTTTT
TRBD1,TRBV6-1,TRBJ2-7,few,CASRKQGAGEQYF,TGTGCCAGCAGAAAACAGGGGGCGGGAGAGCAGTACTTC
TRBD2,TRBV4-1,TRBJ2-3,.,CASSPLPQRGSSTDTQYF,TGCGCCAGCAGCCCCCTCCCCCAGCGGGGATCGTCCACAGATACGCAGTATTTT
.,TRBV5-6,TRBJ2-5,.,CASSSQGAGGETQYF,TGTGCCAGCAGCTCCCAGGGGGCGGGGGGGGAGACCCAGTACTTC
TRBD1,TRBV7-8,TRBJ1-1,.,CASSFARGTEAFF,TGTGCCAGCAGCTTCGCCAGGGGGACTGAAGCTTTCTTT
TRBD2,TRBV5-8,TRBJ2-5,.,CASTPRLGTRVETQYF,TGTGCCAGCACCCCCCGCCTGGGGACTAGAGTAGAGACCCAGTACTTC
TRBD1,TRBV4-1,TRBJ1-2,once,CASSRTGEDYGYTF,TGCGCCAGCAGCCGTACAGGGGAGGACTATGGCTACACCTTC
TRBD1,TRBV6-6,TRBJ1-1,.,CASSRWTGKMNTEAFF,TGTGCCAGCAGTCGATGGACAGGGAAGATGAACACTGAAGCTTTCTTT
.,TRBV21-1,TRBJ2-7,.,CASSKVELDYEQYF,TGTGCCAGCAGCAAAGTCGAACTAGACTACGAGCAGTACTTC
.,TRBV7-9,TRBJ2-5,.,CASSSRGGHGEETQYF,TGTGCCAGCAGCTCCCGTGGGGGCCATGGGGAAGAGACCCAGTACTTC
TRBD2,TRBV7-2,TRBJ2-7,.,CASSPIRASGTYEQYF,TGTGCCAGCAGCCCAATCCGGGCTAGCGGGACCTACGAGCAGTACTTC
.,TRBV25-1,TRBJ2-5,.,CASSGRGSLQETQYF,TGTGCCAGCAGTGGAAGGGGCTCGCTTCAAGAGACCCAGTACTTC
.,TRBV7-8,TRBJ1-1,.,CASSSGWGLNTEAFF,TGTGCCAGCAGCTCCGGGTGGGGCCTGAACACTGAAGCTTTCTTT
TRBD2,TRBV7-2,TRBJ2-1,.,CASSGYLTSGKVEQFF,TGTGCCAGCAGCGGGTACCTAACTAGCGGGAAGGTTGAGCAGTTCTTC
.,TRBV18,TRBJ1-2,.,CASSVRAPQGGYTF,TGTGCCAGCTCAGTCCGGGCTCCCCAGGGGGGCTACACCTTC
.,TRBV28,TRBJ1-4,.,CASKEGGLGNEKLFF,TGTGCCAGCAAGGAGGGGGGCCTGGGTAATGAAAAACTGTTTTTT
.,TRBV7-2,TRBJ1-2,few,CASSSQLNYGYTF,TGTGCCAGCAGCTCTCAGCTTAACTATGGCTACACCTTC